The source of this T cell receptor beta chain is a study of T cells in Graves' hyperthyroidism and ophthalmopathy. Whole-study results and caveats: Ophthalmopathy and stable hyperthyroidism were separated by a 13 V-J model. Most thyroid clonotypes that were expanded above 0.001 also turned up in blood.

This clonotype was detected only a few times. Its target is unknown. The length of the CDR3 is 10 residues. V lost 6 bases, J lost 14 bases, and 10 bases lay in between. Patients with uncontrolled infections, other autoimmune diseases, pregnancy or lactation were excluded. RNA transcripts yielded amplified TCR beta CDR3 regions. Primed by the HTBI set, a first-round RT-PCR was run on the TCR CDR3. TCRdb redid the calling of the multiplex PCR reads with MiXCR, one entry per CDR3 protein. There are some 600,000 distinct CDR3 sequences in the sample; around 46% occur only once, and 8.2% lies in the top ten.

This TCR was sampled from a woman aged 18-29 years with Graves' hyperthyroidism. The chain recombines TRBV12-3 or TRBV12-4 with TRBJ1-4; tentatively, D is TRBD1 (5 bases). Sample: peripheral blood or thyroid tissue (not recorded which). For the CDR3, the DNA is TGTGCCAGCAGGGGGGAGGGCCTGTTTTTT. This translates into CASRGEGLFF.